The 13 T cell receptor beta chains given below trace back to one sample, sequenced in a study of PD-1 and CTLA-4 blockade in melanoma. Assay used: immunoSEQ multiplex PCR; TCRdb lists only in-frame clones, some missing. The data show tens of thousands of clones, 88% seen once. This specimen consisted of CD8+ T cells from peripheral blood, obtained before anti-PD-1 treatment. These receptors all stem from a human donor with melanoma.

CDR3 loop: CASSQEMAQRQRVIETQYF. CDR3 DNA: TGTGCCAGCAGCCAAGAGATGGCCCAGCGCCAAAGAGTTATAGAGACCCAGTACTTC. The chain uses TRBV3-1 (or the pseudogene TRBV3-2) and TRBJ2-5; D not certain. Looked up from germline, CDR1 is LGHDT and CDR2 is YNNKEL (reference sequence). The CDR3 covers 19 residues. V lost 0 bases, J lost 4 bases, and 24 bases lay in between.

Only one count was recorded for this clone. The chain links TRBV13 to TRBJ1-1; D not resolved. The CDR3 extends over 13 amino acids. Germline lookup yields CDR1 PRHDT and CDR2 FYEKMQ (reference sequence). Trimming took 0 bases from V and 1 from J, leaving 3 bases between them. The CDR3 loop is CASSLGPNTEAFF. The DNA for the CDR3 is TGTGCCAGCAGCTTAGGGCCGAACACTGAAGCTTTCTTT. Together with reference TRBV13 and TRBJ1-1, the CDR3 gives the full variable domain: AAGVIQSPRHLIKEKRETATLKCYPIPRHDTVYWYQQGPGQDPQFLISFYEKMQSDKGSIPDRFSAQQFSDYHSELNMSSLELGDSALYFCASSLGPNTEAFFGQGTRLTVV.

The J gene is TRBJ2-1, the V gene TRBV5-1, with D possibly TRBD2 on 5 matching bases. V was shortened by 4 bases and J by 5 bases, with 10 bases between the two germline ends. This CDR3 region has 13 residues. In germline, CDR1 is SGHRS, CDR2 YFSETQ. The CDR3 reads CASSLVLDNEQFF. In DNA form, the CDR3 reads TGCGCCAGCAGCCTAGTACTAGACAATGAGCAGTTCTTC.

V and J are TRBV9 and TRBJ2-1; 7 positions match TRBD1. The junction had 4 bases not matched to a gene; V was cut back by 0 bases and J by 7 bases. Germline V gene lookup returns CDR1 SGDLS and CDR2 YYNGEE. The CDR3 covers 14 residues. As DNA, the CDR3 is TGTGCCAGCAGCGTAGAACAGGGGTTGAATGAGCAGTTCTTC. It encodes CASSVEQGLNEQFF.

V is TRBV15 and J is TRBJ2-1; TRBD1 agrees at 10 bases. CDR1 LNHNV and CDR2 YYDKDF come from the germline V gene (reference sequence). The CDR3 has 14 amino acids. V shed 6 bases, J shed 5 bases, and the junction held 4 bases outside the gene matches. The CDR3 protein is CATRAGTGDNEQFF. Here the CDR3 DNA reads TGTGCCACCAGGGCCGGGACAGGGGACAATGAGCAGTTCTTC.

The chain combines TRBV4-1 with TRBJ1-5; TRBD1 matches at 7 bases. The CDR3 is made up of 17 amino acids. The germline V gene has CDR1 MGHRA and CDR2 YSYEKL. Germline trimming cut 0 bases from V and 0 bases from J; bases unmatched to any gene: 5. The chain's CDR3 is CASSQDVGTVSNQPQHF. In nucleotides, the CDR3 is TGCGCCAGCAGCCAAGACGTCGGGACAGTTAGCAATCAGCCCCAGCATTTT.

The chain joins TRBV30 to TRBJ1-2; D might be TRBD1 (6 bases). CDR1 is GTSNPN, CDR2 SVGIG, per germline (reference sequence). Trimming left V 5 bases short and J 6 bases short, with 13 bases between. This CDR3 has 12 amino acids. CDR3 bases: TGTGCCTGGGAAACAGGGATAGATGGCTACACCTTC. Its translation is CAWETGIDGYTF.

V gene TRBV2 combines with J gene TRBJ2-7; D is perhaps TRBD1 (6 bases). The CDR3 length is 14 residues. CDR1 is SNHLY and CDR2 is FYNNEI in the germline V gene. V lost 4 bases, J lost 2 bases, and 12 bases lay in between. The CDR3 loop is CASSAGQSPYEQYF. CDR3 nucleotide sequence: TGTGCCAGCAGTGCAGGACAGTCACCCTACGAGCAGTACTTC. Drawing the rest from reference TRBV2 and TRBJ2-7, the complete variable domain is EPEVTQTPSHQVTQMGQEVILRCVPISNHLYFYWYRQILGQKVEFLVSFYNNEISEKSEIFDDQFSVERPDGSNFTLKIRSTKLEDSAMYFCASSAGQSPYEQYFGPGTRLTVT.

The chain recombines TRBV28 with TRBJ1-1; no reliable D call. CDR1 and CDR2 (germline): MDHEN, SYDVKM. The CDR3 loop spans 12 amino acids. V lost 3 bases, J lost 10 bases, and 12 bases lay in between. The CDR3 nucleotides read TGTGCCAGCAGTTTCCCAACGATGGGAGCTTTCTTT. It translates to CASSFPTMGAFF.

This clone showed up just once. The J gene is TRBJ2-5, the V gene TRBV3-1 (or the pseudogene TRBV3-2); D remains unclear. Germline CDR1 is LGHDT and CDR2 is YNNKEL (reference sequence). V was cut by 7 bases and J by 2 bases, with 20 bases left in between. The CDR3 runs 16 residues. CDR3 protein: CASTMSPDGRQETQYF. CDR3 coding DNA: TGTGCCAGCACCATGTCCCCGGACGGCAGACAAGAGACCCAGTACTTC.

The chain carries TRBV6-1 and TRBJ1-1, with D unclear. The V end was cut by 0 bases, the J end by 0 bases, with 14 bases between. The CDR3 is 17 residues long. Germline lookup yields CDR1 MNHNS and CDR2 SASEGT. CDR3 amino acids: CASSEAERRTVNTEAFF. The CDR3 coding sequence is TGTGCCAGCAGTGAAGCGGAAAGACGGACGGTGAACACTGAAGCTTTCTTT.

This clone was counted a few times. The chain uses TRBV6-5 and TRBJ2-4; D is ambiguous. CDR1 and CDR2 (germline): MNHEY, SVGAGI. The CDR3 runs to 14 residues. V lost 3 bases and J 7 bases, leaving 13 bases between the germline ends. The CDR3 bases are TGTGCCAGCAGTTATGGTGGGGTCGGGAACATTCAGTACTTC. Translated, it gives CASSYGGVGNIQYF.

This clone was seen a few times. The chain carries TRBV19 and TRBJ2-7, with D tentatively TRBD2 (6 bases). V was trimmed by 1 base and J by 5 bases, leaving 12 bases between them. Germline CDR1 LNHDA, CDR2 SQIVND (reference sequence). This CDR3 has 14 residues. The CDR3 nucleotides read TGTGCCAGTAGTATAGGCGGGATCGGCGACGAGCAGTACTTC. This encodes CASSIGGIGDEQYF.